These 9 T cell receptor beta chains originate from one sample sequenced in a study of blood T cell repertoires in COVID-19. Profiled with immunoSEQ multiplex PCR; TCRdb holds only in-frame clones, not every one. Of about 160,000 clones in the sample, about 86% were seen once. The specimen sequenced was PBMCs or T cells enriched from blood (not recorded which). All receptors come from a man in his fifties or sixties who had recovered from COVID-19.

The rearrangement uses TRBV7-9 and TRBJ2-1, with 7 bases matching TRBD2. The germline gives CDR1 SEHNR, CDR2 FQNEAQ (reference sequence). This CDR3 is 16 amino acids long. V trimming: 4 bases; J trimming: 8 bases; junction bases outside the gene matches: 14. In DNA, the CDR3 is TGTGCCAGCAGCTCATGGGGGGGAGAGTTCCCCCATGAGCAGTTCTTC. This encodes CASSSWGGEFPHEQFF.

This clone was observed a handful of times. The chain employs TRBV6-5 and TRBJ2-1, with 9 bases matching TRBD1. From germline, CDR1 is MNHEY and CDR2 SVGAGI. V gave up 6 bases and J gave up 7 bases; unmatched junction bases: 4. The CDR3 runs to 13 residues. CDR3 coding DNA: TGTGCCAGCAGGGTGACAGGGGGGAATGAGCAGTTCTTC. It encodes CASRVTGGNEQFF.

This sequence joins TRBV20-1 and TRBJ2-7; no reliable D call. The CDR3 consists of 12 residues. Germline V gene lookup returns CDR1 DFQATT and CDR2 SNEGSKA (reference sequence). The V and J ends lost 3 bases and 2 bases respectively, with 8 bases between them. CDR3 nucleotide sequence: TGCAGTGCTAGTTCACATACCTACGAGCAGTACTTC. Protein: CSASSHTYEQYF.

The V and J genes are TRBV27 and TRBJ1-2; 8 positions match TRBD1. Germline V gives CDR1 MNHEY, CDR2 SMNVEV (reference sequence). This CDR3 region has 15 residues. With 5 bases clipped from V and 5 bases from J, the junction kept 10 bases outside the gene matches. DNA of the CDR3: TGTGCCAGCAGTGCCCGACAGGGGTTGGGATATGGCTACACCTTC. Amino acids: CASSARQGLGYGYTF.

The chain has TRBV3-1 (or the pseudogene TRBV3-2) and TRBJ2-2, with 9 bases lining up with TRBD1. V was pared by 4 bases and J by 2 bases, with 5 bases of the junction left unmatched. CDR1 and CDR2 from the germline V gene are LGHDT and YNNKEL (reference sequence). The CDR3 spans 16 residues. The CDR3 is CASSRGTGRNTGELFF. The DNA for the CDR3 is TGTGCCAGCAGCCGGGGGACAGGGAGAAACACCGGGGAGCTGTTTTTT.

The chain employs TRBV15 and TRBJ2-3; 9 bases are shared with TRBD2. Per germline, CDR1 LNHNV and CDR2 YYDKDF (reference sequence). The J segment lost 3 bases and the V segment lost 3 bases, leaving 4 bases of the junction unmatched. The CDR3 runs 15 residues. The CDR3 reads CATSSSGGGTDTQYF. CDR3 nucleotide sequence: TGTGCCACCAGCAGTAGCGGGGGCGGGACAGATACGCAGTATTTT.

The rearrangement uses TRBV9 and TRBJ2-1; TRBD2 matches at 12 bases. The CDR3 contains 15 residues. Germline values: CDR1 SGDLS, CDR2 YYNGEE. V lost 3 bases, J lost 8 bases, and 6 bases stayed unmatched. The CDR3 region has the DNA TGTGCCAGCAGCGCTCAGACTAGCGGGGGCCATGAGCAGTTCTTC. Translation gives CASSAQTSGGHEQFF.

This chain joins TRBV7-9 and TRBJ2-5; D uncertain. The V end lost 2 bases, the J end lost 5 bases, and 6 bases lay between the germline ends. This CDR3 comprises 12 residues. Germline V lookup: CDR1 SEHNR, CDR2 FQNEAQ (reference sequence). For the CDR3, the DNA is TGTGCCAGCAGCTTAAACATGGAGACCCAGTACTTC. Translated: CASSLNMETQYF.

CDR3 coding DNA: TGTGCCAGCAGCTTCTCCGGGACAGGGGGCGAAGCTTTCTTT. It yields the protein CASSFSGTGGEAFF. This chain links TRBV11-2 with TRBJ1-1; the match to TRBD1 covers 12 bases. The CDR3 contains 14 residues. V trimming: 3 bases; J trimming: 8 bases; junction bases outside the gene matches: 4. Germline V lookup: CDR1 SGHAT, CDR2 FQNNGV.